The 14 T cell receptor beta chains reported below all come from one sample, sequenced in a study of blood T cell repertoires in COVID-19. Here immunoSEQ multiplex PCR was the method, and the copy in TCRdb shows in-frame clones only, minus some. The top ten clones hold under 2.5% of a sample with a few hundred thousand clones, about 90% of them seen once. The specimen sequenced was peripheral blood. These receptors were taken from a woman aged 45-65 years with acute or convalescent COVID-19.

The J gene is TRBJ2-3, the V gene TRBV24-1; a possible D gene is TRBD2 (5 bases). Looked up from germline, CDR1 is KGHDR and CDR2 is SFDVKD. The V and J ends lost 4 bases and 8 bases respectively, with 12 bases between them. The CDR3 length is 13 residues. The CDR3 loop is CATSEDLGLTQYF. Written as DNA, the CDR3 is TGTGCCACCAGTGAGGATCTAGGACTTACGCAGTATTTT.

The chain carries TRBV5-1 and TRBJ2-7; tentative D call: TRBD1 (5 bases). Trimming removed 0 bases at V and 5 bases at J, with 15 bases between. Germline V gene data show CDR1 as SGHRS and CDR2 as YFSETQ. CDR3 size: 15 residues. This CDR3 is CASSLGRREDDEQYF. In DNA form, the CDR3 reads TGCGCCAGCAGCTTGGGGCGCAGGGAAGACGACGAGCAGTACTTC.

The V call is TRBV19, the J call TRBJ1-1; TRBD1 aligns across 9 bases. The CDR3 loop spans 14 amino acids. J gave up 6 bases and V 4 bases, and 6 bases lay outside the gene matches. Germline CDR1 LNHDA, CDR2 SQIVND (reference sequence). CDR3 residues: CASSTTGGFPEAFF. CDR3 sequence (DNA): TGTGCCAGTAGTACAACAGGGGGCTTTCCTGAAGCTTTCTTT.

V usage is TRBV6-5 and J usage is TRBJ1-3; possible D gene TRBD1, 5 bases. The CDR3 extends over 14 amino acids. Between the trimmed V and J ends, which lost 7 bases and 1 base, there was a span of 11 bases. Germline loops: CDR1 MNHEY, CDR2 SVGAGI. In DNA, the CDR3 is TGTGCCAGCACGGTCGGGGGGTCTGGAAACACCATATATTTT. The encoded protein is CASTVGGSGNTIYF.

Only one count was recorded for this clone. V gene TRBV9 combines with J gene TRBJ1-2, with TRBD1 as a possible D gene (5 bases). CDR3 length equals 14 residues. V gave up 0 bases and J gave up 6 bases, with 12 bases separating them. Germline lookup yields CDR1 SGDLS and CDR2 YYNGEE. The CDR3 nucleotides are TGTGCCAGCAGCGTAGGCGGGGGAGTGGATGGCTACACCTTC. This codes for CASSVGGGVDGYTF.

V gene TRBV10-3 combines with J gene TRBJ1-1; tentative D call: TRBD1 (6 bases). The CDR3 contains 15 residues. Trimming removed 6 bases from V and 0 bases from J, with 14 bases in between. Germline V lookup: CDR1 ENHRY, CDR2 SYGVKD. CDR3 region: CAISAAEGVNTEAFF. CDR3 coding DNA: TGTGCCATCAGCGCCGCAGAGGGGGTGAACACTGAAGCTTTCTTT.

The V call is TRBV5-1, the J call TRBJ2-1; 10 bases match TRBD2. The CDR3 is made up of 16 amino acids. Germline assignment: CDR1 SGHRS and CDR2 YFSETQ. Unmatched junction bases numbered 4, after V lost 4 bases and J lost 0 bases. The CDR3 region has the DNA TGCGCCAGCAGCCGGACTAGCGGCGCCTCCTACAATGAGCAGTTCTTC. It is translated as CASSRTSGASYNEQFF.

The rearrangement joins TRBV3-1 (or the pseudogene TRBV3-2) to TRBJ1-2; 10 bases align to TRBD1. The trim removed 1 base at V and 9 bases at J, leaving 8 bases unmatched. CDR1 is LGHDT, CDR2 YNNKEL, per germline (reference sequence). The CDR3 has 15 residues. In nucleotides, the CDR3 is TGTGCCAGCAGCCAAGGTGGGGACAGGGGTAAGAGCTACACCTTC. As protein: CASSQGGDRGKSYTF.

V is TRBV18 and J is TRBJ1-4; tentative D call: TRBD1 (5 bases). CDR3 size: 15 residues. Per germline, CDR1 KGHSH and CDR2 LQKENI. Trimming cost V 0 bases and J 6 bases, with 11 bases left between them. The CDR3 region is CASSPPTAPYEKLFF. CDR3 DNA: TGTGCCAGCTCACCACCGACAGCGCCCTATGAAAAACTGTTTTTT.

J is TRBJ2-7 and V is TRBV4-1; a weak D match, TRBD1 (5 bases). Germline CDR1 reads MGHRA; CDR2 reads YSYEKL. The CDR3 sequence is 17 residues long. Trimming took 1 base from V and 6 from J, leaving 22 bases between them. The chain's CDR3 is CASSQVPPGFGAFEQYF. CDR3 DNA: TGCGCCAGCAGCCAAGTCCCGCCCGGGTTTGGGGCCTTCGAGCAGTACTTC.

V is TRBV2 and J is TRBJ1-6; 9 bases are a match to TRBD1. The CDR3 sequence is 13 residues long. Germline V lookup: CDR1 SNHLY, CDR2 FYNNEI. Trimming cost V 6 bases and J 10 bases; bases outside gene matches: 4. CDR3 DNA sequence: TGTGCCAGCAGAGATACAGGGGGCTCACCCCTCCACTTT. It encodes CASRDTGGSPLHF.

The V gene is TRBV9, the J gene TRBJ1-1; weak D call: TRBD1 (6 bases). The germline V gene encodes CDR1 SGDLS and CDR2 YYNGEE. Trimming removed 1 base from V and 3 bases from J, with 16 bases in between. The CDR3 runs to 16 residues. CDR3 in DNA: TGTGCCAGCAGCGTAAGCGGTTTGGGGGGGCACACTGAAGCTTTCTTT. This translates into CASSVSGLGGHTEAFF.

This clone was picked up one time. The chain links TRBV15 to TRBJ2-2; D is uncertain. V lost 5 bases, J lost 7 bases, and 5 bases lay in between. Germline CDR1 and CDR2: LNHNV and YYDKDF (reference sequence). The CDR3 covers 11 residues. CDR3 protein: CATSLGGELFF. For the CDR3, the DNA is TGTGCCACCAGCCTCGGCGGGGAGCTGTTTTTT.

This chain joins TRBV7-2 and TRBJ2-3, with 13 bases matching TRBD2. This CDR3 contains 18 residues. After removal of 3 bases from V and 5 bases from J, the junction contained 11 bases not matched to a gene. Germline loops: CDR1 SGHTA, CDR2 FQGNSA. CDR3 sequence: CASSFGFRTSGRGDTQYF. The CDR3 nucleotides are TGTGCCAGCAGCTTCGGTTTCAGGACTAGCGGGAGAGGAGATACGCAGTATTTT.